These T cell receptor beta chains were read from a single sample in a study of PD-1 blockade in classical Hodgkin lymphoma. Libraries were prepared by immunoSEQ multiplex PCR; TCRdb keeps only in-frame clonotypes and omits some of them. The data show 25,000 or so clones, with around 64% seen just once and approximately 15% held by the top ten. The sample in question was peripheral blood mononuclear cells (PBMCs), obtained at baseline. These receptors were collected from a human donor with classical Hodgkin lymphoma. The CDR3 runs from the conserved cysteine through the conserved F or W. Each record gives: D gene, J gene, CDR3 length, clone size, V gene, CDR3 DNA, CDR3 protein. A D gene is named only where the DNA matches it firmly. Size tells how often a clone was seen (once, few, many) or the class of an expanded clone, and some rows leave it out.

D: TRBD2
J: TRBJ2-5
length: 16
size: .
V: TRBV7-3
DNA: TGTGCCAGCAGCTTAACGATAACTAGCGGACAAGAGACCCAGTACTTC
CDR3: CASSLTITSGQETQYF

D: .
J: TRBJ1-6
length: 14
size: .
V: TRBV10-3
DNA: TGTGCCACCGGGGCGGACAGTCTAAATTCACCCCTCCACTTT
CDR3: CATGADSLNSPLHF

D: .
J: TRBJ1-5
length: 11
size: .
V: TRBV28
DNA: TGTGCCAGCAGGGATGATCAGCCCCAGCATTTT
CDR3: CASRDDQPQHF

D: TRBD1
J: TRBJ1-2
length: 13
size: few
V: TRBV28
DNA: TGTGCCAGCACCCCGTGGGACAGGTGGGGCTACACCTTC
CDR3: CASTPWDRWGYTF

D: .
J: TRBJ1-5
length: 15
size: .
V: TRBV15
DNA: TGTGCCACCAGCAGAGAAGGGGGAGACAATCAGCCCCAGCATTTT
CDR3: CATSREGGDNQPQHF

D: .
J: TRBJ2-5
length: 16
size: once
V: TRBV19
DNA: TGTGCCAGTAGTATATCGGGCTCTGGGATCGGAGAGACCCAGTACTTC
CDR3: CASSISGSGIGETQYF

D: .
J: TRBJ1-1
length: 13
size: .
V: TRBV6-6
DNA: TGTGCCAGCAGGCAGGGGTTGAACACTGAAGCTTTCTTT
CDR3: CASRQGLNTEAFF

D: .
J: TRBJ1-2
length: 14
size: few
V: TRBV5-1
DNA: TGCGCCAGCAGCCCAGACAGTATTAACTATGGCTACACCTTC
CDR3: CASSPDSINYGYTF

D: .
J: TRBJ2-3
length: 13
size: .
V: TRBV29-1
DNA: TGCAGCGCTCTAGCCCGGGGCGCTCATACGCAGTATTTT
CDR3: CSALARGAHTQYF

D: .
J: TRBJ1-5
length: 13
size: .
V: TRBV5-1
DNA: TGCGCCAGCAGCTTGGCCGGCAATCAGCCCCAGCATTTT
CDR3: CASSLAGNQPQHF

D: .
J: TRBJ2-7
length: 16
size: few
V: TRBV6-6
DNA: TGTGCCAGCAGTTACTCGCTTTCCGCGCGCCCCTACGAGCAGTACTTC
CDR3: CASSYSLSARPYEQYF

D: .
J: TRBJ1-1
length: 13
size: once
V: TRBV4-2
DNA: TGTGCCAGCAGCCTACAGACGAACACTGAAGCTTTCTTT
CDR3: CASSLQTNTEAFF

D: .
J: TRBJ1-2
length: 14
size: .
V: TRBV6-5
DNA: TGTGCCAGCAGTCGTACGGGGGTAAACTATGGCTACACCTTC
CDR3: CASSRTGVNYGYTF

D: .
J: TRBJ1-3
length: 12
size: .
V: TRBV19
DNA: TGTGCCAGTGGACTTGGGGGAAACACCATATATTTT
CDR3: CASGLGGNTIYF

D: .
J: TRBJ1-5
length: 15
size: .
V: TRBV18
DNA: TGTGCCAGCTCACCCCTCGGGCCGCCGAATCAGCCCCAGCATTTT
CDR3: CASSPLGPPNQPQHF